The following is a TCR beta chain sequence with its context. CDR1 MGHRA and CDR2 YSYEKL come from the germline V gene. J was trimmed by 5 bases and V by 2 bases; bases with no gene match: 8. This CDR3 is 15 amino acids long. The data originate from a study of blood T cell repertoires in COVID-19. Whole-study context: The study drew acute and convalescent COVID-19 samples from the United States, Italy and Spain.

The data were produced by immunoSEQ multiplex PCR, yet TCRdb's version contains in-frame clones alone and is incomplete. The sample shows 200,000 to 250,000 clones, around nine tenths of them seen only once. What was sequenced was PBMCs or T cells enriched from blood (not recorded which). The rearrangement links TRBV4-1 to TRBJ2-5; 7 bases are shared with TRBD1. This sequence originates from a young man who had recovered from COVID-19. The CDR3 is CASSQKQGYGETQYF. The CDR3 DNA is TGCGCCAGCAGCCAAAAACAGGGGTACGGGGAGACCCAGTACTTC.